A single sample gave rise to the 18 T cell receptor beta chains below, sequenced in a study of cytomegalovirus exposure and HLA in healthy donors. Primers: 60 Vbeta forward and 13 Jbeta reverse. Clones were sequenced by immunoSEQ multiplex PCR, and TCRdb holds only the in-frame ones, with some missing. The sample carries roughly 150,000 clones, roughly 85% recorded once. The sequencing input was PBMCs. The source of these receptors is a man between 18 and 35 years old in good health and CMV-seropositive.

The chain recombines TRBV28 with TRBJ1-1, with TRBD1 matching 9 bases. Trimming removed 4 bases from V and 0 bases from J; junction bases left unmatched: 6. Germline CDR1 and CDR2: MDHEN and SYDVKM. This CDR3 contains 16 residues. CDR3 bases: TGTGCCAGCAGTTACAGGGGGCCGAGGTTGAACACTGAAGCTTTCTTT. Residues: CASSYRGPRLNTEAFF.

J is TRBJ1-2 and V is TRBV19, with D possibly matching TRBD1 (6 bases). In germline, CDR1 is LNHDA, CDR2 SQIVND (reference sequence). CDR3 size: 13 residues. V was cut by 3 bases and J by 6 bases, with 11 bases left in between. In DNA, the CDR3 is TGTGCCAGTAGTATCAGGGGAAACCATGGCTACACCTTC. Amino acid sequence: CASSIRGNHGYTF. Based on the CDR3 plus reference TRBV19 and TRBJ1-2, the full variable domain is DGGITQSPKYLFRKEGQNVTLSCEQNLNHDAMYWYRQDPGQGLRLIYYSQIVNDFQKGDIAEGYSVSREKKESFPLTVTSAQKNPTAFYLCASSIRGNHGYTFGSGTRLTVV.

CDR3 protein: CASSLFGGGQETQYF. The CDR3 nucleotides are TGCGCCAGCAGCTTGTTTGGCGGGGGGCAAGAGACCCAGTACTTC. The chain uses TRBV5-1 and TRBJ2-5; 8 nucleotides agree with TRBD2. CDR1 is SGHRS, CDR2 YFSETQ, per germline. V lost 1 base and J lost 2; bases outside the gene matches: 4. This CDR3 is 15 amino acids long.

The rearrangement links TRBV5-1 to TRBJ2-7, with D possibly TRBD2 on 6 matching bases. The V gene's germline CDR1 is SGHRS and CDR2 YFSETQ. The CDR3 consists of 16 residues. Between the trimmed V and J ends, which lost 4 bases and 0 bases, there was a span of 17 bases. This CDR3 reads CASSKEAGISSYEQYF. The DNA of the CDR3 is TGCGCCAGCAGCAAGGAGGCGGGGATCAGCTCCTACGAGCAGTACTTC.

The rearrangement links TRBV5-1 to TRBJ1-2, with 7 bases aligning to TRBD1. The ends lost 3 bases at V and 2 bases at J; junction bases unmatched: 1. Per germline, CDR1 SGHRS and CDR2 YFSETQ. The CDR3 is 13 residues long. CDR3 nucleotides: TGCGCCAGCAGCTCGGGACAGAACTATGGCTACACCTTC. This gives the protein CASSSGQNYGYTF.

The J gene is TRBJ2-7, the V gene TRBV13, with 7 bases fitting TRBD2. The V and J ends lost 2 bases and 7 bases, in that order; junction bases with no gene match: 5. Germline-derived CDR1 and CDR2 are PRHDT and FYEKMQ (reference sequence). This CDR3 has 13 residues. The CDR3 here is CASSLRGGREQYF. CDR3 in DNA: TGTGCCAGCAGCTTAAGGGGAGGGAGGGAGCAGTACTTC.

This rearrangement joins TRBV5-6 to TRBJ2-5; D unresolved. Trimming shortened V by 1 base and J by 4 bases, and 8 bases separated the two germline ends. Germline V CDR1 and CDR2: SGHDT, YYEEEE. CDR3 length: 13 amino acids. The CDR3 here is CASSLPSGETQYF. The CDR3 DNA sequence: TGTGCCAGCAGCTTGCCTAGTGGAGAGACCCAGTACTTC.

The gene calls are TRBV7-6 and TRBJ2-1; D possibly corresponds to TRBD1 (6 bases). The CDR3 totals 16 residues. The V gene's germline CDR1 is SGHVS and CDR2 FNYEAQ. V was pared by 5 bases and J by 4 bases, with 18 bases between. CDR3 in amino acids: CASSPSPGTLYNEQFF. CDR3 nucleotide sequence: TGTGCCAGCAGCCCGTCCCCCGGGACACTTTACAATGAGCAGTTCTTC. The full variable domain, its missing parts supplied by reference TRBV7-6 and TRBJ2-1, is GAGVSQSPRYKVTKRGQDVALRCDPISGHVSLYWYRQALGQGPEFLTYFNYEAQQDKSGLPNDRFSAERPEGSISTLTIQRTEQRDSAMYRCASSPSPGTLYNEQFFGPGTRLTVL.

The V gene is TRBV19, the J gene TRBJ1-2; no clear D gene. Germline lookup yields CDR1 LNHDA and CDR2 SQIVND (reference sequence). V lost 3 bases to trimming and J lost 6 bases, with 14 bases between them. The CDR3 loop spans 14 amino acids. The CDR3 bases are TGTGCCAGTAGTATGAGTAACTCCAGGAATGGCTACACCTTC. Translation gives CASSMSNSRNGYTF. The full variable domain, rest sourced from reference TRBV19 and TRBJ1-2, is DGGITQSPKYLFRKEGQNVTLSCEQNLNHDAMYWYRQDPGQGLRLIYYSQIVNDFQKGDIAEGYSVSREKKESFPLTVTSAQKNPTAFYLCASSMSNSRNGYTFGSGTRLTVV.

The rearrangement uses TRBV30 and TRBJ2-7; no firm D call. V was clipped by 1 base and J by 6 bases, with 16 bases between them. This CDR3 has 14 residues. The germline gives CDR1 GTSNPN, CDR2 SVGIG (reference sequence). The CDR3 loop reads CAWSGALLWREQYF. The CDR3 DNA reads as TGTGCCTGGAGTGGGGCACTTTTATGGCGCGAGCAGTACTTC.

This rearrangement joins TRBV30 to TRBJ2-2, with D possibly matching TRBD2 (5 bases). V was pared by 1 base and J by 5 bases, with 14 bases between. There are 15 residues in the CDR3. Germline V gene data show CDR1 as GTSNPN and CDR2 as SVGIG (reference sequence). As DNA, the CDR3 is TGTGCCTGGAGTGCGGGATTTCAGGCGACCGGGGAGCTGTTTTTT. Its protein is CAWSAGFQATGELFF.

The chain links TRBV19 to TRBJ2-7; a weak D match, TRBD2 (6 bases). The germline V gene encodes CDR1 LNHDA and CDR2 SQIVND (reference sequence). This CDR3 spans 14 amino acids. V dropped 0 bases and J dropped 7 bases, with 13 bases sitting between them. CDR3 in amino acids: CASSIDPRDQEQYF. CDR3 DNA sequence: TGTGCCAGTAGTATAGATCCGCGGGACCAGGAGCAGTACTTC.

This sequence joins TRBV5-5 and TRBJ1-1; D may be TRBD1 (6 bases). From germline, CDR1 is SGHKS and CDR2 YYEKEE (reference sequence). The ends were cut back, 1 base at V and 1 base at J, with 14 bases in the middle. The length of the CDR3 is 16 residues. The CDR3 protein is CASSLTGSGRNTEAFF. CDR3 DNA sequence: TGTGCCAGCAGCTTGACAGGGTCGGGGAGGAACACTGAAGCTTTCTTT.

V gene TRBV27 combines with J gene TRBJ2-7; 9 nucleotides agree with TRBD1. The CDR3 sequence is 15 residues long. V gave up 7 bases and J gave up 2 bases; unmatched junction bases: 9. In germline, CDR1 is MNHEY, CDR2 SMNVEV (reference sequence). The CDR3 here is CASTEAGQGPYEQYF. CDR3 bases: TGTGCCAGCACCGAGGCGGGACAGGGTCCCTACGAGCAGTACTTC.

The genes are TRBV10-3 and TRBJ2-3; the D gene is possibly TRBD2 (5 bases). The ends were cut back, 4 bases at V and 6 bases at J, with 14 bases in the middle. CDR1 and CDR2 (germline): ENHRY, SYGVKD. CDR3 length: 14 residues. The DNA for the CDR3 is TGTGCCATCAGTGGATCCCGGGGTGGGGATACGCAGTATTTT. It is translated as CAISGSRGGDTQYF.

The chain carries TRBV4-1 and TRBJ2-1, with 7 positions matching TRBD2. This CDR3 comprises 15 residues. Germline trimming cut 2 bases from V and 7 bases from J; bases unmatched to any gene: 8. CDR1 is MGHRA and CDR2 is YSYEKL in the germline V gene. CDR3 sequence reads: CASSQPQEGLNEQFF. The CDR3 nucleotides are TGCGCCAGCAGCCAACCCCAGGAGGGACTAAATGAGCAGTTCTTC.

This clone has a handful of counts. This rearrangement joins TRBV10-3 to TRBJ1-2; tentatively, D is TRBD1 (6 bases). Trimming removed 0 bases at V and 6 bases at J, with 14 bases between. The CDR3 is 15 residues long. In germline, CDR1 is ENHRY, CDR2 SYGVKD. The CDR3 sequence is CAISESLQGSHGYTF. The CDR3 DNA reads as TGTGCCATCAGTGAGTCTCTTCAGGGGTCCCATGGCTACACCTTC.

J is TRBJ1-2 and V is TRBV6-5; 9 nucleotides agree with TRBD1. CDR1 and CDR2 (germline): MNHEY, SVGAGI. The ends lost 3 bases at V and 4 bases at J; junction bases unmatched: 6. The CDR3 totals 15 residues. In DNA, the CDR3 is TGTGCCAGCAGTTATATTACAGGGGGCGGCTATGGCTACACCTTC. This sequence encodes CASSYITGGGYGYTF.